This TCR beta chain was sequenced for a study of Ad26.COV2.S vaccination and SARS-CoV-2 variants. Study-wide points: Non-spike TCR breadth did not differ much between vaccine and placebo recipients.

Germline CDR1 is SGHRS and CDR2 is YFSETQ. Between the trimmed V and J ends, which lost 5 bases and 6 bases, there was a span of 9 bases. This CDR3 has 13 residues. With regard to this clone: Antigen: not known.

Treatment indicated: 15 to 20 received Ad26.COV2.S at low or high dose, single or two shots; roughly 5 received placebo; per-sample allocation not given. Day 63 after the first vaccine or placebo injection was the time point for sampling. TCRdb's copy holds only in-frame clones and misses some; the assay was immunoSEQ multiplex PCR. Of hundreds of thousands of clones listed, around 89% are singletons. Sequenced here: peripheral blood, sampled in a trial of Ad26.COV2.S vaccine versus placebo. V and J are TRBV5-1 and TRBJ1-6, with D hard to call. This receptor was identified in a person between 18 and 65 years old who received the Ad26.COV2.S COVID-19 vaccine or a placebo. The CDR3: CASRGEPNSPLHF. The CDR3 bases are TGCGCCAGCAGAGGTGAGCCTAATTCACCCCTCCACTTT.